Shown below are 2 T cell receptor beta chains from a single sample sequenced in a study of Graves' ophthalmopathy and Graves' hyperthyroidism. The study amplified TCR beta CDR3 regions using RNA transcripts. RT-PCR in the first round used HTBI primers; a second-round multiplex PCR followed. MiXCR was run by TCRdb on the multiplex PCR reads, yielding one entry per CDR3 protein. The sample has around 400,000 distinct CDR3 sequences; roughly 21% are singletons. The sample was peripheral blood. The receptors originated from a woman under 30 with stable Graves' hyperthyroidism.

This clonotype was recorded at least ten times. This rearrangement joins TRBV5-1 to TRBJ2-7, with 11 nucleotides matching TRBD2. The CDR3 has 16 residues. Trimming at V came to 1 base and at J to 3 bases, leaving 6 bases not matched to a gene. Germline loops: CDR1 SGHRS, CDR2 YFSETQ. CDR3: CASSLPPGLAVYEQYF. The CDR3 region has the DNA TGCGCCAGCAGCTTGCCTCCGGGACTAGCGGTCTACGAGCAGTACTTC.

This clonotype was observed at least ten times. One end of the junction does not line up with germline, which may come from a read error. The chain couples TRBV28 to TRBJ2-5, with D maybe TRBD1 (5 bases). Germline CDR1 and CDR2: MDHEN and SYDVKM. This CDR3 contains 12 residues. As DNA, the CDR3 is TGTGCCAGCAGTTCGCAATTCAGGGTTCTGGACTTC. Amino acid sequence: CASSSQFRVLDF.